This entry features one T cell receptor beta chain sequence. Germline V gene data show CDR1 as SGHAT and CDR2 as FQNNGV. CDR3 length equals 16 residues. V was clipped by 3 bases and J by 1 base, with 16 bases between them. The sample is drawn from a study of blood T cell repertoires in COVID-19. Study-wide context: Collection of acute and convalescent COVID-19 samples took place in the United States, Italy and Spain.

The data were produced by immunoSEQ multiplex PCR, yet TCRdb's version contains in-frame clones alone and is incomplete. Of approximately 470,000 clones in the sample, about nine tenths were seen once. V and J are TRBV11-2 and TRBJ2-7, with D possibly being TRBD1 (6 bases). This clonotype originated in a woman under 30 who had recovered from COVID-19. The sequenced material came from PBMCs or T cells enriched from blood (not recorded which). The DNA for the CDR3 is TGTGCCAGCAGCTTGAGCAGATTCACAGGGTCCTACGAGCAGTACTTC. It encodes CASSLSRFTGSYEQYF.